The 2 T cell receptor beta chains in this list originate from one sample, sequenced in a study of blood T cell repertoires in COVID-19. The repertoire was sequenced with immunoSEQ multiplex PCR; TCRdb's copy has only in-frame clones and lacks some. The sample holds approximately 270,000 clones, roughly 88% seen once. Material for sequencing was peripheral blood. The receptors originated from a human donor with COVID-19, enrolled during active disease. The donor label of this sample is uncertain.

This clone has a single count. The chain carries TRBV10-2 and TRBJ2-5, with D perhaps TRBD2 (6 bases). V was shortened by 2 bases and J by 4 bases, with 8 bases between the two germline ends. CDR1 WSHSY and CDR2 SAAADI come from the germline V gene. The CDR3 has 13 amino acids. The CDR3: CASSEGSGETQYF. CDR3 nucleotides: TGCGCCAGCAGTGAGGGTAGCGGAGAGACCCAGTACTTC.

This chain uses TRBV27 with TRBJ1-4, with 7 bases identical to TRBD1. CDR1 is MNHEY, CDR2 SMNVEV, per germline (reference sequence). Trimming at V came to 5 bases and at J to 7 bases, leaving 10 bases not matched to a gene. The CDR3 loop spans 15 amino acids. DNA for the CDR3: TGTGCCAGCAGTCCCAACAGGGGCTTTGCTGAAAAACTGTTTTTT. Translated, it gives CASSPNRGFAEKLFF.